This TCR beta chain was captured by sequencing in a study of human T cells and chemical hapten exposure. Points on this clonotype: What it binds is not known.

Study outcomes and limitations: Sensitizing to DPC left TCRs with a frequency above 1 in 1000 unaltered. Significantly more large CDR3 similarity clusters were formed by expanded TCRs than by controls.

The time point is: patch test 1, 2 weeks after DPC sensitization. Treatment reported: therapeutic diphenylcyclopropenone sensitization with weekly scalp DPC. Extraction of total RNA was performed on unfractionated whole blood. Individual cDNA molecules in this library carried unique molecular identifiers. TCRdb itself ran the RACE reads through MiXCR, one entry per CDR3 protein. The profile shows under 130,000 distinct CDR3 sequences, approximately 11% of them singletons. Specimen: whole blood, collected in connection with sensitization to the hapten diphenylcyclopropenone (DPC). The sequence was collected from a middle-aged woman with alopecia areata. Some clones in this sample may be carry-over from other donors' samples.

DNA for the CDR3: TGTGCCAGCAGCCAAGTAGTCGGAGTCTCAAATGAGCAGTTCTTC. This sequence encodes CASSQVVGVSNEQFF. This chain links TRBV14 with TRBJ2-1, with no clear D. V was trimmed by 1 base and J by 7 bases, leaving 14 bases between them. CDR1 is SGHDN and CDR2 is FVKESK in the germline V gene. The CDR3 spans 15 residues.